The 14 T cell receptor beta chains below were found in one sample sequenced in a study of breast tumors, draining lymph nodes, adjacent tissues. TCRdb re-called the multiplex PCR reads through MiXCR, storing one row per CDR3 protein. Of approximately 150,000 distinct CDR3 sequences in the sample, more than 25% are singletons; the top ten hold around 3.5%. Samples came from axillary lymph nodes draining the breast cancer. The sample taken for sequencing was axillary lymph node tissue. The receptors shown here come from a female donor with breast cancer. Some clones in this sample may be carry-over from other donors' samples.

This clonotype showed up many times. The chain employs TRBV20-1 and TRBJ2-7; a weak D match, TRBD1 (6 bases). The V gene's germline CDR1 is DFQATT and CDR2 SNEGSKA (reference sequence). Trimming removed 0 bases from V and 7 bases from J, with 16 bases in between. The CDR3 loop spans 14 amino acids. As DNA, the CDR3 is TGCAGTGCTAGAGATGGCAGGGGATCGGAGGAGCAGTACTTC. As protein: CSARDGRGSEEQYF.

V and J are TRBV4-1 and TRBJ2-6; 8 bases align to TRBD2. Per germline, CDR1 MGHRA and CDR2 YSYEKL. This CDR3 contains 16 residues. J gave up 0 bases and V 2 bases, and 0 bases lay outside the gene matches. Written as DNA, the CDR3 is TGCGCCAGCAGCCAACTAGCGGGCTCTGGGGCCAACGTCCTGACTTTC. It codes for CASSQLAGSGANVLTF.

In this sample, this clonotype turned up many times. The J gene is TRBJ2-1, the V gene TRBV10-3, with 8 bases matching TRBD2. CDR1 is ENHRY and CDR2 is SYGVKD in the germline V gene. J was trimmed by 7 bases and V by 6 bases; bases with no gene match: 14. CDR3 length equals 16 residues. CDR3 sequence reads: CAIRSGAGGRGNEQFF. The CDR3, as DNA: TGTGCCATCAGATCGGGGGCGGGGGGACGGGGAAATGAGCAGTTCTTC.

Regarding this clonotype: The germline gene is not matched at one end of the junction; a read error may be the cause. The chain links TRBV19 to TRBJ1-1, with D tentatively TRBD1 (5 bases). Germline V lookup: CDR1 LNHDA, CDR2 SQIVND (reference sequence). The CDR3 sequence is 13 residues long. The chain's CDR3 is CAGSMARGTEAFF. CDR3 bases: TGTGCCGGTAGTATGGCTAGGGGTACTGAAGCTTTCTTT.

This clonotype occurred many times. The genes are TRBV6-2 or TRBV6-3 and TRBJ1-5, with D perhaps matching TRBD1 (6 bases). V dropped 8 bases and J dropped 0 bases, with 11 bases sitting between them. The length of the CDR3 is 14 residues. Germline values: CDR1 MNHEY, CDR2 SVGEGT. CDR3 DNA: TGTGCCAGCGGGACACCTAATAGCAATCAGCCCCAGCATTTT. It codes for CASGTPNSNQPQHF.

A remark on this clonotype: At one of its ends the junction is not consistent with the germline gene, which may arise from a read error. The chain is built from TRBV5-4 and TRBJ1-6; a possible D gene is TRBD1 (6 bases). CDR1 is SGHNT, CDR2 YYREEE, per germline (reference sequence). The CDR3 consists of 15 residues. CDR3 in amino acids: CTSRDYGGGNSPLHF. For the CDR3, the DNA is TGTACCAGCAGAGATTATGGGGGCGGAAATTCACCCCTCCACTTT.

The J gene is TRBJ2-2, the V gene TRBV6-2 or TRBV6-3; 15 bases fit TRBD2. CDR1 is MNHEY, CDR2 SVGEGT, per germline. Germline trimming cut 6 bases from V and 4 bases from J; bases unmatched to any gene: 6. There are 17 residues in the CDR3. This CDR3 reads CASRGTSGRRGTGELFF. For the CDR3, the DNA is TGTGCCAGCAGAGGGACTAGCGGGAGGCGGGGCACCGGGGAGCTGTTTTTT.

Regarding this clonotype: This CDR3 fails to terminate in the conserved phenylalanine or tryptophan, so it likely reflects a read error. The rearrangement uses TRBV10-2 and TRBJ1-4; the D is unclear. V was shortened by 9 bases and J by 3 bases, with 20 bases between the two germline ends. Germline values: CDR1 WSHSY, CDR2 SAAADI. CDR3 length equals 16 residues. CDR3 in DNA: TGCGCCAGTAAAGGACCGCGCTCTACTGCTAATGAAAAACTGTTTTCT. This codes for CASKGPRSTANEKLFS.

This clonotype was seen many times. This rearrangement joins TRBV28 to TRBJ2-7, with 9 bases lining up with TRBD1. The CDR3 has 16 residues. The J segment lost 4 bases and the V segment lost 5 bases, leaving 12 bases of the junction unmatched. Germline V gives CDR1 MDHEN, CDR2 SYDVKM. The CDR3 spells CASSAGGTGRSYEQYF. CDR3 nucleotide sequence: TGTGCCAGCAGTGCCGGCGGGACAGGGCGTTCGTACGAGCAGTACTTC.

At least ten counts were recorded for this clonotype. V gene TRBV7-8 combines with J gene TRBJ2-7; no clear D gene. CDR1 SGHVS and CDR2 FQNEAQ come from the germline V gene. V gave up 9 bases and J gave up 5 bases, with 5 bases separating them. This CDR3 comprises 9 residues. This CDR3 is CARDDEQYF. Written as DNA, the CDR3 is TGTGCCAGGGACGACGAGCAGTACTTC.

This clonotype was seen ten or more times. The chain uses TRBV19 and TRBJ1-5; D not resolved. The V gene's germline CDR1 is LNHDA and CDR2 SQIVND (reference sequence). The V gene lost 8 bases and the J gene lost 2 bases, with 16 bases spanning the gap. The CDR3 is 15 amino acids. The CDR3 region is CASSNRNSGNQPQHF. CDR3 DNA sequence: TGTGCCAGTTCTAACCGGAACTCAGGCAATCAGCCCCAGCATTTT.

This rearrangement joins TRBV15 to TRBJ2-7; no definite D call. The CDR3 consists of 12 residues. Trimming stripped 0 bases from V and 1 base from J, with 1 base between. Per germline, CDR1 LNHNV and CDR2 YYDKDF (reference sequence). As DNA, the CDR3 is TGTGCCACCAGCAGAGAATCCTACGAGCAGTACTTC. Its translation is CATSRESYEQYF.

This clonotype was seen ten or more times. The chain recombines TRBV6-1 with TRBJ2-7; perhaps TRBD2 as D (6 bases). V gave up 7 bases and J gave up 6 bases, with 16 bases separating them. CDR3 length: 13 residues. Germline CDR1 and CDR2: MNHNS and SASEGT. CDR3 DNA: TGTGCCAGCAAGCGGGCCGGCCTCAGCGAGCAGTACTTC. This sequence encodes CASKRAGLSEQYF.

In this sample, this clonotype turned up many times. The chain recombines TRBV24-1 with TRBJ1-1; D may be TRBD1 (5 bases). Germline CDR1 KGHDR, CDR2 SFDVKD. The CDR3 is 15 residues long. Trimming stripped 2 bases from V and 0 bases from J, with 9 bases between. CDR3 nucleotides: TGTGCCACCAGTGATTCGGGACTCATGAACACTGAAGCTTTCTTT. It specifies CATSDSGLMNTEAFF.